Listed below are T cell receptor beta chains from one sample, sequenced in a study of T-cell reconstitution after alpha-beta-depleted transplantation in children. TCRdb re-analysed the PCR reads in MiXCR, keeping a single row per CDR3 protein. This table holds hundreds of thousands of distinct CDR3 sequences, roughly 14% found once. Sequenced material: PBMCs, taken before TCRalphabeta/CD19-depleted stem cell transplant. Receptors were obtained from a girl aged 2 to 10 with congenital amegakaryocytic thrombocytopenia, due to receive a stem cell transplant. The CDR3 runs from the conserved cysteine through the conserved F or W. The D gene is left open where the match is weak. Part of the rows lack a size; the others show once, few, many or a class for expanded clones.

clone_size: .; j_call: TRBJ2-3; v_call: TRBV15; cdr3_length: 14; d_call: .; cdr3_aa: CATSRGGVTDTQYF; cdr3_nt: TGTGCCACCAGCAGAGGGGGGGTGACAGATACGCAGTATTTT
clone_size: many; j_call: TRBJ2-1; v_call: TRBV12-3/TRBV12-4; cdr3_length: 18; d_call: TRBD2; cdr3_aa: CASSPGTSLLSSYNEQFF; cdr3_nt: TGTGCCAGCAGTCCCGGGACTAGCCTTCTAAGCTCCTACAATGAGCAGTTCTTC
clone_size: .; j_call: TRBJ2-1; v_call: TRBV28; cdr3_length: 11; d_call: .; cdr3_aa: CATSFVGLQFF; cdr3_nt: TGTGCCACCAGTTTTGTCGGGTTGCAGTTCTTC
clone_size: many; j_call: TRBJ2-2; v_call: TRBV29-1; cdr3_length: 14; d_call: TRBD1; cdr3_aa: CSVILRDSTGELFF; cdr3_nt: TGCAGCGTTATCCTCCGGGACAGCACCGGGGAGCTGTTTTTT
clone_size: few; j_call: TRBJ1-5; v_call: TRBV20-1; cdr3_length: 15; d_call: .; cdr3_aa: CSASLGGGSNQPQHF; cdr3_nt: TGCAGTGCTAGTTTGGGGGGGGGTAGTAATCAGCCCCAGCATTTT
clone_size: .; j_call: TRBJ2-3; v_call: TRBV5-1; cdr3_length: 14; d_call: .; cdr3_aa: CASSLGDGTDTQYF; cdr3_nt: TGCGCCAGCAGCTTGGGCGATGGCACAGATACGCAGTATTTT
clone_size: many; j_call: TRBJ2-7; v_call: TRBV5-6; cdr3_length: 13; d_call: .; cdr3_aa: CASSKMLMYEQYF; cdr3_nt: TGTGCCAGCAGCAAAATGTTGATGTACGAGCAGTACTTC
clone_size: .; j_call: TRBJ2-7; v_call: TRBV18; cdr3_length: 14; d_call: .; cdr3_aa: CASSPAGSAYEQYF; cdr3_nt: TGTGCCAGCTCACCTGCGGGCTCCGCCTACGAGCAGTACTTC
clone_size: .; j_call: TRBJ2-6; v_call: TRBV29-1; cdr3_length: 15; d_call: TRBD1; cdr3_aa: CSVRQGSSGANVLTF; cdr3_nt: TGCAGCGTTAGACAGGGTAGCTCTGGGGCCAACGTCCTGACTTTC
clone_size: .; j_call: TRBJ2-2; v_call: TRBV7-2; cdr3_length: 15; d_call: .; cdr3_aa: CASSLGASGTGELFF; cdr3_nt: TGTGCCAGCAGCTTAGGGGCTAGTGGCACCGGGGAGCTGTTTTTT
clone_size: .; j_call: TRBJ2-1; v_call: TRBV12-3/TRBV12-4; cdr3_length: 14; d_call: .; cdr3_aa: CASSWGRNYNEQFF; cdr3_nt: TGTGCCAGCAGTTGGGGACGGAACTACAATGAGCAGTTCTTC
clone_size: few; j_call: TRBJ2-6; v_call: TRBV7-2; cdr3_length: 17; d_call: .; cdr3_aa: CASSLWDTSSGANVLTF; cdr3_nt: TGTGCCAGCAGCTTGTGGGACACTAGCTCTGGGGCCAACGTCCTGACTTTC
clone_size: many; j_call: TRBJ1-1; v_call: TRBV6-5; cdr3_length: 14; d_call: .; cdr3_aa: CASSYGWVNTEAFF; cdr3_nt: TGTGCCAGCAGTTACGGGTGGGTGAACACTGAAGCTTTCTTT
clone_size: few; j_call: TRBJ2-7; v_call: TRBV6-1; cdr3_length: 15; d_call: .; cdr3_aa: CASSDPSRSSYEQYF; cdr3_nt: TGTGCCAGCAGTGATCCGTCGAGAAGCTCCTACGAGCAGTACTTC
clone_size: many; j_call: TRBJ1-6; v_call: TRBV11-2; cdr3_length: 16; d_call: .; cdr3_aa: CASSLGRGSLSSPLHF; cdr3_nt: TGTGCCAGCAGCTTAGGTCGAGGGTCCCTAAGTTCACCCCTCCACTTT
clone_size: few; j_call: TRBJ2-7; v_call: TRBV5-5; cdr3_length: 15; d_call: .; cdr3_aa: CASSIDYSDLREQYF; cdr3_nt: TGTGCCAGCAGCATAGACTACAGCGATCTACGGGAGCAGTACTTC
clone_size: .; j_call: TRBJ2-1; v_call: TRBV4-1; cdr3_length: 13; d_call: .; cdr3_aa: CASSHPGDNEQFF; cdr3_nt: TGCGCCAGCAGCCATCCAGGAGACAATGAGCAGTTCTTC
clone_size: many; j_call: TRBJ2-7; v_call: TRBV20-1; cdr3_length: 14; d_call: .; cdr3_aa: CSARVGGPSYEQYF; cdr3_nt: TGCAGTGCTAGAGTAGGGGGGCCCTCCTACGAGCAGTACTTC
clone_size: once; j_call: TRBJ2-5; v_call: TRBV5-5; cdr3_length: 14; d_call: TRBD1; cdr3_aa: CASEKAGGGETQYF; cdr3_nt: TGTGCCAGCGAAAAAGCAGGGGGCGGGGAGACCCAGTACTTC
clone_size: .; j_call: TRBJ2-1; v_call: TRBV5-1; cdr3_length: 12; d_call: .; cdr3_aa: CASSSVGGEPFF; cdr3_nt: TGCGCCAGCAGCTCAGTAGGAGGCGAGCCGTTCTTC
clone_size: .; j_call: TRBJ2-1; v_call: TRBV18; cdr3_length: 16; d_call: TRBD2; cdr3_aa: CASSPGWSSGTDEQFF; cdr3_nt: TGTGCCAGCTCCCCTGGGTGGTCTAGCGGGACAGATGAGCAGTTCTTC
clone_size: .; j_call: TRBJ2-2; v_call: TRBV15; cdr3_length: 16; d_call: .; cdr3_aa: CATSRDRSAATGELFF; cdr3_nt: TGTGCCACCAGCAGAGATCGGTCGGCTGCTACCGGGGAGCTGTTTTTT
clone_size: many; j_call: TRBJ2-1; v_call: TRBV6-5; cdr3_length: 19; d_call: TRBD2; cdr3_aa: CASSYLLRSGRAVHNEQFF; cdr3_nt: TGTGCCAGCAGTTATCTTCTCCGTAGCGGGAGGGCCGTTCACAATGAGCAGTTCTTC
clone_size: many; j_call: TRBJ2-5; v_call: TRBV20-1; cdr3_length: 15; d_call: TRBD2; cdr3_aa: CSASLAGPYQETQYF; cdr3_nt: TGCAGTGCTTCTCTAGCGGGTCCTTACCAAGAGACCCAGTACTTC
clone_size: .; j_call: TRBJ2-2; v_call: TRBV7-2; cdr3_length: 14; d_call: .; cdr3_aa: CASRGQTNTGELFF; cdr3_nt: TGTGCCAGCAGGGGACAAACGAACACCGGGGAGCTGTTTTTT
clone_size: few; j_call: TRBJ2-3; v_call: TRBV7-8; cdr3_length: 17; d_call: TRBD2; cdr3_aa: CASSLTGLAASTDTQYF; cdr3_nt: TGTGCCAGCAGCCTCACTGGACTAGCGGCTAGCACAGATACGCAGTATTTT
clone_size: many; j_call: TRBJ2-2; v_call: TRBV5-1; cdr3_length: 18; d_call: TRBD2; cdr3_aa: CASSSLTSESANTGELFF; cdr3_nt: TGCGCCAGCAGCTCTTTAACTAGCGAGTCCGCGAACACCGGGGAGCTGTTTTTT
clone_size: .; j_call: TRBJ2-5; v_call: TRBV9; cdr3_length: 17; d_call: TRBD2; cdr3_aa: CASSVGAGSGIQETQYF; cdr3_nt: TGTGCCAGCAGCGTAGGGGCGGGTAGCGGGATCCAAGAGACCCAGTACTTC
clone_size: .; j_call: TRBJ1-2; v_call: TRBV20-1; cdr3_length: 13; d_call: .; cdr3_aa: CSGVGPSNYGYTF; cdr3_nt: TGCAGTGGAGTGGGTCCGAGTAACTATGGCTACACCTTC
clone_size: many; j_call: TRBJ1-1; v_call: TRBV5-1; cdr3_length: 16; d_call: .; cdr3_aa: CASSPATQAQNTEAFF; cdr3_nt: TGCGCCAGCAGTCCCGCGACGCAGGCCCAGAACACTGAAGCTTTCTTT
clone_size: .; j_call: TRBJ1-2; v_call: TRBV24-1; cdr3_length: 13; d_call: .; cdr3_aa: CATSAGGNYGDTF; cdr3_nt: TGTGCCACCAGTGCTGGGGGCAACTATGGCGACACCTTC
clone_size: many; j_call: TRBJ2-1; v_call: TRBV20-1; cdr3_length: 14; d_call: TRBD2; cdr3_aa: CSGGGTSGSNEQFF; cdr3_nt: TGCAGTGGGGGGGGGACTAGCGGGAGCAATGAGCAGTTCTTC
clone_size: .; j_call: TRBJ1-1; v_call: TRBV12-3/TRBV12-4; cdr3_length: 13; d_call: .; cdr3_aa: CASSLQTNTEAFF; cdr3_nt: TGTGCCAGCAGTCTTCAGACGAACACTGAAGCTTTCTTT
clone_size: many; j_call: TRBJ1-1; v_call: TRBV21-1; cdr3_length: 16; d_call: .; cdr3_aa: CASSKVMVGLNTEAFF; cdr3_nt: TGTGCCAGCAGCAAAGTAATGGTCGGTTTGAACACTGAAGCTTTCTTT
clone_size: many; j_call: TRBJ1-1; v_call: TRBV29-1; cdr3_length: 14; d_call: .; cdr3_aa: CSVHSQAMNTEAFF; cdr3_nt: TGCAGCGTTCATTCCCAGGCGATGAACACTGAAGCTTTCTTT
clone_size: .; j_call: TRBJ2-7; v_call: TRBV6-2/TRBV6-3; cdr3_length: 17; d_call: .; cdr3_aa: CASSYSIRASRPYEQYF; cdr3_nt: TGTGCCAGCAGTTACTCGATCCGGGCCTCCCGGCCCTACGAGCAGTACTTC
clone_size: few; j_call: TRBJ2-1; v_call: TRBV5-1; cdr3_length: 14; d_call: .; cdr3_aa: CASSLEVTYNEQFF; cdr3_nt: TGCGCCAGCAGCTTAGAAGTCACCTACAATGAGCAGTTCTTC
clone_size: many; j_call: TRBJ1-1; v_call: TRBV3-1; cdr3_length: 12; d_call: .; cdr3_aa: CASSPPGTEAFF; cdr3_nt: TGTGCCAGCAGCCCTCCAGGCACTGAAGCTTTCTTT
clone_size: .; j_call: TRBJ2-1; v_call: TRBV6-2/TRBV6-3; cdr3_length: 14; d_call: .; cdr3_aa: CASSRTDLRGEQFF; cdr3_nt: TGTGCCAGCAGTAGGACCGACTTGAGGGGTGAGCAGTTCTTC
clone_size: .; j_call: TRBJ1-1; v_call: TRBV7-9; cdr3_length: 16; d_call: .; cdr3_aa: CASSPREWGKNTEAFF; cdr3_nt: TGTGCCAGCAGCCCCCGAGAGTGGGGAAAGAACACTGAAGCTTTCTTT
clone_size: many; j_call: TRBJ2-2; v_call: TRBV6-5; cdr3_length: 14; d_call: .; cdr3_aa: CASSYAPGTGELFF; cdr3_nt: TGTGCCAGCAGTTACGCCCCAGGAACCGGGGAGCTGTTTTTT
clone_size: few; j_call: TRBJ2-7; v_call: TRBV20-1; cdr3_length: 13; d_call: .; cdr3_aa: CSARGRPFYEQYF; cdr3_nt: TGCAGTGCTAGGGGTCGGCCTTTCTACGAGCAGTACTTC
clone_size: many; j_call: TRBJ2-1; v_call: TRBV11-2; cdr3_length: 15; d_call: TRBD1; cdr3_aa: CASSQGTVAYNEQFF; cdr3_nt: TGTGCCAGCAGTCAAGGGACAGTAGCATACAATGAGCAGTTCTTC
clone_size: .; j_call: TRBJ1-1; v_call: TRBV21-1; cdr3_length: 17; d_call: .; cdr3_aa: CASSWTGFNLGLAEAFF; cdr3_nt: TGTGCCAGCAGTTGGACAGGGTTCAACCTCGGGCTTGCTGAAGCTTTCTTT
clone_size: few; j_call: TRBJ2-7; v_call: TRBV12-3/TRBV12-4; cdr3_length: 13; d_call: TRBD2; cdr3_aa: CARREALSYEQYF; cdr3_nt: TGTGCCAGGCGGGAGGCTCTCTCCTACGAGCAGTACTTC
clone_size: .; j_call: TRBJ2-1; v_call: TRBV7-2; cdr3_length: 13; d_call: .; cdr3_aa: CALLSGGSEEQFF; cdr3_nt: TGTGCCCTCCTTAGTGGGGGGAGCGAGGAGCAGTTCTTC
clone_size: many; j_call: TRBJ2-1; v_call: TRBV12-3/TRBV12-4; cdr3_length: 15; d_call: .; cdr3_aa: CASSLEGPAYNEQFF; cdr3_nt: TGTGCCAGCAGTTTAGAGGGACCTGCCTACAATGAGCAGTTCTTC
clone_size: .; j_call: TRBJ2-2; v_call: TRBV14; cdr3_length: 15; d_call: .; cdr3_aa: CASSQVLAGTGELFF; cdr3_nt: TGTGCCAGCAGCCAAGTTCTTGCGGGCACCGGGGAGCTGTTTTTT
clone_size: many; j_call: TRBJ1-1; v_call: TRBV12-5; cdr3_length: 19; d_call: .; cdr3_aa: CASGLVLQGLEIRNTEAFF; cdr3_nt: TGTGCTAGTGGTTTGGTATTACAGGGCCTCGAGATTAGGAACACTGAAGCTTTCTTT
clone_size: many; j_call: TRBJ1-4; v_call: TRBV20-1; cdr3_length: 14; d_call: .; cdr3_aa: CSAREGDGHEKLFF; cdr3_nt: TGCAGTGCTAGAGAGGGGGACGGACATGAAAAACTGTTTTTT
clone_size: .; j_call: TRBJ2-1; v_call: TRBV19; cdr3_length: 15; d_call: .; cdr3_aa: CASSIGLSIGDKQFF; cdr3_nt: TGTGCCAGTAGTATAGGGCTAAGCATTGGGGATAAGCAGTTCTTC
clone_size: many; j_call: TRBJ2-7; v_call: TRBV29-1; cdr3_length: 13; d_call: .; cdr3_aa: CSGITGYANEQYF; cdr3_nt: TGCAGCGGAATAACAGGGTATGCGAACGAGCAGTACTTC
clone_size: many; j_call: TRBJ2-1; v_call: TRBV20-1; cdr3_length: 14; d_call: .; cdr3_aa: CSASRRVTYNEQFF; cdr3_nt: TGCAGTGCTAGTCGGCGGGTTACTTACAATGAGCAGTTCTTC